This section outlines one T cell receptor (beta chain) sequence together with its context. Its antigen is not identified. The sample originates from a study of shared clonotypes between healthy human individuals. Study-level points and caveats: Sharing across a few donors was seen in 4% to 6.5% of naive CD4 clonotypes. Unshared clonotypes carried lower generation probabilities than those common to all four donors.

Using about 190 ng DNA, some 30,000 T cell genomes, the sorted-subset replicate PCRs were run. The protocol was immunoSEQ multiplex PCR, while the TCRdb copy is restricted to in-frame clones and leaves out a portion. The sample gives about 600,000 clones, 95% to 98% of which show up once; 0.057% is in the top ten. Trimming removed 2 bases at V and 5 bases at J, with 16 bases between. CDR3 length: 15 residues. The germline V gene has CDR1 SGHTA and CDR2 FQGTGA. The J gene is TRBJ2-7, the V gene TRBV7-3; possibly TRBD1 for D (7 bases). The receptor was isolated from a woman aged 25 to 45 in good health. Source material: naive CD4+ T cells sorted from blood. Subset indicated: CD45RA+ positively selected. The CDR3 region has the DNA TGTGCCAGCAGCTTATTCCCGGGACAGCGGGACGAGCAGTACTTC. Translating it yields CASSLFPGQRDEQYF.